This TCR beta chain originates from a study of cytomegalovirus exposure and HLA in healthy donors. The length of the CDR3 is 13 residues. V was clipped by 7 bases and J by 2 bases, with 13 bases between them. Germline V CDR1 and CDR2: SQVTM, ANQGSEA. Researchers ran the PCR with 60 Vbeta and 13 Jbeta primers. TCRdb keeps only in-frame clones here, not all; method: immunoSEQ multiplex PCR. The sample contains roughly 250,000 clones, 80% of which appear only once. The study's findings and limits: Being productive about 90% or about 30% of the time was typical of most TCR beta V segments in an earlier analysis.

Concerning this clone itself: What it binds is unknown.

Sequences were obtained from PBMCs. This chain uses TRBV29-1 with TRBJ2-3; D possibly corresponds to TRBD2 (7 bases). This clonotype originated in a girl aged 2-10 years in good health and CMV-seronegative. The CDR3: CSGGGLYTDTQYF. In nucleotides, the CDR3 is TGCAGCGGGGGGGGCCTCTACACAGATACGCAGTATTTT.